This T cell receptor (beta chain) comes out of a study of cytotoxic CD8 clonotypes in ibrutinib-treated CLL. This clone was counted once. The repertoire was sequenced with immunoSEQ multiplex PCR; TCRdb's copy has only in-frame clones and lacks some. This sample has under 300,000 clones, with roughly 74% found just once. CDR1 is SGDLS, CDR2 YYNGEE, per germline. The V end was cut by 0 bases, the J end by 10 bases, with 13 bases between. The CDR3 extends over 13 amino acids. The sample here was PBMCs, taken after 24 months of ibrutinib treatment. The sequence was obtained from a human donor with chronic lymphocytic leukemia. The rearrangement uses TRBV9 and TRBJ2-5, with a weak D call TRBD2 (6 bases). CDR3 coding DNA: TGTGCCAGCAGCGTAGATCACGGGGAGGTCCAGTACTTC. Its translation is CASSVDHGEVQYF.